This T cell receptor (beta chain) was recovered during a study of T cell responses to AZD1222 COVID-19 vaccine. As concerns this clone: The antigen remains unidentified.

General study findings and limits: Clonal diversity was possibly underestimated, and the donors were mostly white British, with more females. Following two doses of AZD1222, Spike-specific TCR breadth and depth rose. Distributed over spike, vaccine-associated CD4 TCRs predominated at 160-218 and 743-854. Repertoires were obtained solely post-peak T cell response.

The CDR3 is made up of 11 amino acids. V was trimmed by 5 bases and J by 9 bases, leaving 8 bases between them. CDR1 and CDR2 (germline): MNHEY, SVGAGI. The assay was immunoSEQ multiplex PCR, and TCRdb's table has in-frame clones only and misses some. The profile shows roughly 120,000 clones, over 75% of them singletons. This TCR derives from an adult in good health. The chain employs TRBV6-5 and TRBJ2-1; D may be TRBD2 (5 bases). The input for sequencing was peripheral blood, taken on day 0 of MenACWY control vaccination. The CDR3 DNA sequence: TGTGCCAGCAGTCGGGATGTTGAGCAGTTCTTC. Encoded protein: CASSRDVEQFF.